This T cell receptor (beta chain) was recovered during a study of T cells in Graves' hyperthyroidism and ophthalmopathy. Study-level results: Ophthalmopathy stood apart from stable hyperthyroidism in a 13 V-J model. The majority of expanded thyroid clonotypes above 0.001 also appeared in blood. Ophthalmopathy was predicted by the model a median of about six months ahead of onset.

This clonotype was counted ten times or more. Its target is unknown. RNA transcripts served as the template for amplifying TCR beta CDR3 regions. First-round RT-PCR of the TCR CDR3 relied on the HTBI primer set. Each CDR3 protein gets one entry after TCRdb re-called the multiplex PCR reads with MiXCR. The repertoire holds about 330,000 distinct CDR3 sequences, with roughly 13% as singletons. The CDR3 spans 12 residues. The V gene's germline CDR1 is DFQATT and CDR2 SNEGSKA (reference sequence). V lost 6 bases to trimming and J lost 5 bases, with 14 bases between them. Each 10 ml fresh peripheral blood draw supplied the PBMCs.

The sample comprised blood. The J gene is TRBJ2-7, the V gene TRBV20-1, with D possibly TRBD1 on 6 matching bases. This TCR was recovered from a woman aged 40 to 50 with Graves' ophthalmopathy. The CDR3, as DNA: TGCAGTGCCCCGAGGGGGATAGACGAGCAGTACTTC. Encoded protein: CSAPRGIDEQYF.